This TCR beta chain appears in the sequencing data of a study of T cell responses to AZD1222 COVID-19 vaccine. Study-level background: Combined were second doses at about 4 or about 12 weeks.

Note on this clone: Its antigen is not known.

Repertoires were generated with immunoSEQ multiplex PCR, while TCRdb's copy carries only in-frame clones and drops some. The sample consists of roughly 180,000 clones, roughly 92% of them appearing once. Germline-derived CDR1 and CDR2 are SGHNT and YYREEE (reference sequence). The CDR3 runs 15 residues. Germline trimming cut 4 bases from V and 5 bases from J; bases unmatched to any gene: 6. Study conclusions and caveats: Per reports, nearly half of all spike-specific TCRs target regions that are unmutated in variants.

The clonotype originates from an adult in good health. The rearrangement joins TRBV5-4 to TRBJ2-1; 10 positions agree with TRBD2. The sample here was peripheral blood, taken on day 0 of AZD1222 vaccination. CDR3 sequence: CASSSPSGSNNEQFF. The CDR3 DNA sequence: TGTGCCAGCAGCAGCCCTAGCGGGAGTAACAATGAGCAGTTCTTC.